This T cell receptor beta chain was retrieved from a study of blood T cell repertoires in COVID-19. Germline CDR1 SGHRS, CDR2 YFSETQ. After removal of 4 bases from V and 2 bases from J, the junction contained 10 bases not matched to a gene. CDR3 length equals 17 residues. TCRdb's copy holds only in-frame clones and misses some; the assay was immunoSEQ multiplex PCR. The table lists 210,000 or so clones, 80% to 90% of them singletons, with about 10% in the top ten. This clonotype was obtained from a woman of 80 years or more with acute or convalescent COVID-19. The chain couples TRBV5-1 to TRBJ2-5; TRBD2 matches at 11 bases. The material sequenced was peripheral blood. This CDR3 is CASSLDSWTSGQETQYF. DNA for the CDR3: TGCGCCAGCAGCCTCGACTCATGGACTAGCGGGCAAGAGACCCAGTACTTC.